This TCR beta chain emerged from a study of blood T cell repertoires in COVID-19. Overall study: The analysed material was cDNA or gDNA that came from T cells, B-cell-depleted T cells, or PBMCs.

V dropped 5 bases and J dropped 2 bases, with 17 bases sitting between them. Germline-derived CDR1 and CDR2 are PRHDT and FYEKMQ (reference sequence). This CDR3 is built from 16 residues. Here immunoSEQ multiplex PCR was the method, and the copy in TCRdb shows in-frame clones only, minus some. The data show about 89,000 clones, more than 65% seen once. This chain connects TRBV13 to TRBJ2-3, with D possibly TRBD2 on 5 matching bases. The sequencing sample was made of peripheral blood. The TCR sequence derives from a man between 65 and 85 years old with COVID-19, enrolled during active disease. The CDR3 sequence is CASSVTGSWLTDTQYF. In DNA, the CDR3 is TGTGCCAGCAGCGTAACGGGGAGCTGGCTCACAGATACGCAGTATTTT.